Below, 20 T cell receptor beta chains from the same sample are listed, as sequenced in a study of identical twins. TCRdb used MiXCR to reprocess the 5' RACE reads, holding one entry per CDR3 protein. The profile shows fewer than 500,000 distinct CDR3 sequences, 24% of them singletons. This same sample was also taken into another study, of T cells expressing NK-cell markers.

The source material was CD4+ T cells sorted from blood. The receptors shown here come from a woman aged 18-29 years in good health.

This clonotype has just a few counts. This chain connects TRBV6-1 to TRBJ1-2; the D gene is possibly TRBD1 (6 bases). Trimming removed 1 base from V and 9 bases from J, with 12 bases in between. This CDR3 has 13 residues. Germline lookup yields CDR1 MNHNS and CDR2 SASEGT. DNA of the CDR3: TGTGCCAGCAGTGAAGGGCAGGGGTTGCGCTACACCTTC. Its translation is CASSEGQGLRYTF.

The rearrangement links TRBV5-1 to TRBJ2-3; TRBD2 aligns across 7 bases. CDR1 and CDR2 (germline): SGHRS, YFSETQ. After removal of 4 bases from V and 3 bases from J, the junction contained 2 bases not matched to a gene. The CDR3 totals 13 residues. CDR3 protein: CASSPGRTDTQYF. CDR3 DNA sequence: TGCGCCAGCAGCCCCGGGAGGACAGATACGCAGTATTTT.

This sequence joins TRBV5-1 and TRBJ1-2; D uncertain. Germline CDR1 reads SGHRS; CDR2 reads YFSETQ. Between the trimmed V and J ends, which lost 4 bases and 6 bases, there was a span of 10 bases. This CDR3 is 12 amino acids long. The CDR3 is CASSLPSDGYTF. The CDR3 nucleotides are TGCGCCAGCAGCCTCCCCAGTGATGGCTACACCTTC.

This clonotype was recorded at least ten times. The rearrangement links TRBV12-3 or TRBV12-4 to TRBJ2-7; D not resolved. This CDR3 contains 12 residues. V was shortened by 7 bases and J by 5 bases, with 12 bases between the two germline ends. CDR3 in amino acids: CASISRSHEQYF. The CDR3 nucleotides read TGTGCCAGCATTTCCCGTAGCCACGAGCAGTACTTC.

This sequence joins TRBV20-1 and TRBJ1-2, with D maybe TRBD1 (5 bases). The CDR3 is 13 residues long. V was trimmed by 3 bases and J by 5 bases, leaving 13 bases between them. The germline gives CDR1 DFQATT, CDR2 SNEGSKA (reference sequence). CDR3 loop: CSASQGAVYGYTF. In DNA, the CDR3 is TGCAGTGCTAGTCAAGGGGCGGTTTATGGCTACACCTTC.

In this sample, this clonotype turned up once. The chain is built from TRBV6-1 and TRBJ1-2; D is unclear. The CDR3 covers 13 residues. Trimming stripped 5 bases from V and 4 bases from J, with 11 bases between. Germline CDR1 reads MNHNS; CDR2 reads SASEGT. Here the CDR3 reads CASSPTAGYGYTF. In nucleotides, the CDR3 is TGTGCCAGCAGTCCAACGGCCGGCTATGGCTACACCTTC.

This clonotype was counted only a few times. The CDR3 coding sequence is TGTGCCATAAGCGACTACGGGGGCTACGAGCAGTACTTC. It is translated as CAISDYGGYEQYF. This chain uses TRBV10-3 with TRBJ2-7; D is perhaps TRBD2 (6 bases). The germline gives CDR1 ENHRY, CDR2 SYGVKD. This CDR3 has 13 amino acids. V dropped 9 bases and J dropped 3 bases, with 15 bases sitting between them.

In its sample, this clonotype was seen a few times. The chain's CDR3 is CASKKSGTSGRDTQYF. Here the CDR3 DNA reads TGTGCCAGCAAGAAGTCCGGGACTAGCGGGAGAGATACGCAGTATTTT. The gene calls are TRBV12-3 or TRBV12-4 and TRBJ2-3; 14 bases fit TRBD2. With V trimmed by 7 bases and J by 5 bases, 8 bases remained unmatched. The CDR3 length is 16 residues.

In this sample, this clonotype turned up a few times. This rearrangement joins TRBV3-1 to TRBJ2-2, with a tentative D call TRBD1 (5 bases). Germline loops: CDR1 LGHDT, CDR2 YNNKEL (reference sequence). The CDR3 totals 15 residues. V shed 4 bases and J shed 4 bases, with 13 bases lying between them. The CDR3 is CASSRQGRGTGELFF. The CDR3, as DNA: TGTGCCAGCAGCCGACAAGGAAGGGGCACCGGGGAGCTGTTTTTT.

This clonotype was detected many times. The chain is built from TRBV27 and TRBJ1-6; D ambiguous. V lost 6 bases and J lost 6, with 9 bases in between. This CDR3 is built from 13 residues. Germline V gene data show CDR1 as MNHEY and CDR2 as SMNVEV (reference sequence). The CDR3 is CASSPTGNSPLHF. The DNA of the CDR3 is TGTGCCAGCAGCCCGACCGGTAATTCACCCCTCCACTTT.

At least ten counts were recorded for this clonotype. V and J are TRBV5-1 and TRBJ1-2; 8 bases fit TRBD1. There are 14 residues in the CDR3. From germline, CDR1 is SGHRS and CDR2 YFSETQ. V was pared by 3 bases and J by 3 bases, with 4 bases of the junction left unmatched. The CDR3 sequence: CASSSQTGDYGYTF. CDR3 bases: TGCGCCAGCAGCTCGCAGACAGGGGACTATGGCTACACCTTC.

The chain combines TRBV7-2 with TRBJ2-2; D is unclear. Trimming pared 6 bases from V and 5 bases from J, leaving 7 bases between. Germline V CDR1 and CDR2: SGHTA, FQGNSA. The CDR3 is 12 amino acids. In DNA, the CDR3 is TGTGCCAGCAGAACCCCTACCGGGGAGCTGTTTTTT. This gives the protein CASRTPTGELFF. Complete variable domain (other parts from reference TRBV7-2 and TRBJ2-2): GAGVSQSPSNKVTEKGKDVELRCDPISGHTALYWYRQSLGQGLEFLIYFQGNSAPDKSGLPSDRFSAERTGGSVSTLTIQRTQQEDSAVYLCASRTPTGELFFGEGSRLTVL.

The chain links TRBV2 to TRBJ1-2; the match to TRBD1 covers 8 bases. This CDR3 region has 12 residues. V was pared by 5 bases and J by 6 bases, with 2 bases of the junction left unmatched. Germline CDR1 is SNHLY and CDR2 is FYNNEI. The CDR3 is CASSTTGDGYTF. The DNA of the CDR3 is TGTGCCAGCAGTACGACAGGGGATGGCTACACCTTC.

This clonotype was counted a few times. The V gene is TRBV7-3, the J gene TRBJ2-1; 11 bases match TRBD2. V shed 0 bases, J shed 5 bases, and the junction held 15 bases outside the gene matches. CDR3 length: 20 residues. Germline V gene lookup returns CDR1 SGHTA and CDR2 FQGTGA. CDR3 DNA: TGTGCCAGCAGCTTAACCCGTAACCTAGCGGGGGGAGTCGGGGACAATGAGCAGTTCTTC. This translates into CASSLTRNLAGGVGDNEQFF.

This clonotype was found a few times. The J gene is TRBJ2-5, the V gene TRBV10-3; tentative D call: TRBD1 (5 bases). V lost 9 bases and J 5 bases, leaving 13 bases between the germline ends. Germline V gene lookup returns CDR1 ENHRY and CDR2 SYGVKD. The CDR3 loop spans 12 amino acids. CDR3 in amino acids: CAIRQLGETQYF. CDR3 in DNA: TGTGCCATTCGACAGCTTGGGGAGACCCAGTACTTC.

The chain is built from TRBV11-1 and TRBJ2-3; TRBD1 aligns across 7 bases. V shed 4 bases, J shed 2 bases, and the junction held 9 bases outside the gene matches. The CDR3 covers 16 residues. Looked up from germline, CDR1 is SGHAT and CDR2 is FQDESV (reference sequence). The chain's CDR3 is CASSYRDSRYTDTQYF. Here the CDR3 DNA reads TGTGCCAGCAGCTACCGGGACAGTAGATACACAGATACGCAGTATTTT.

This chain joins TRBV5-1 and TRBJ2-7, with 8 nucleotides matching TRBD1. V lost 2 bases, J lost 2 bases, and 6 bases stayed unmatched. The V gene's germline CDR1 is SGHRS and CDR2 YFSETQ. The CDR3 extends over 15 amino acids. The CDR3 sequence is CASSFRQGSAYEQYF. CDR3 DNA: TGCGCCAGCAGCTTCCGACAGGGGAGCGCCTACGAGCAGTACTTC.

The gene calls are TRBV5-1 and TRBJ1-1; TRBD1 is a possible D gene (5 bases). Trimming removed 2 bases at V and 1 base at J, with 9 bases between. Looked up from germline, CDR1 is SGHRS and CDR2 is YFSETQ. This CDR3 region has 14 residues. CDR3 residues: CASSFGAPNTEAFF. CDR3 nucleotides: TGCGCCAGCAGCTTCGGGGCCCCGAACACTGAAGCTTTCTTT.

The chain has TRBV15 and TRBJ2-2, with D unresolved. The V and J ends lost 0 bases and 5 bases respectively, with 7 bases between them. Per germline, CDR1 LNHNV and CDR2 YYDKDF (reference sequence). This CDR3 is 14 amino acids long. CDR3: CATSREKGTGELFF. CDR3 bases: TGTGCCACCAGCAGAGAAAAGGGTACCGGGGAGCTGTTTTTT.

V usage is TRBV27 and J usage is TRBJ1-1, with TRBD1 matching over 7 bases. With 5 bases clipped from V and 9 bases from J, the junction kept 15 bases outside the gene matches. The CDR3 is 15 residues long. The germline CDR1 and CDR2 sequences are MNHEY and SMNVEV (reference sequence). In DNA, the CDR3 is TGTGCCAGCAGTCCCAAACCACAGGGGTCATCGAAAGCTTTCTTT. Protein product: CASSPKPQGSSKAFF.